The rows below give T cell receptor beta chains drawn from one sample of a study of T-cell reconstitution after alpha-beta-depleted transplantation in children. Each CDR3 protein gets one entry after TCRdb re-called the PCR reads with MiXCR. The table lists 90,000 to 130,000 distinct CDR3 sequences, about 9.3% of them singletons. The sample here was PBMCs from the stem cell graft donor, taken from the stem cell graft. The origin of the receptors is a human donor who donated a stem cell graft to a child with acute lymphoblastic leukemia. Both conserved end residues are trimmed from each CDR3.

v_call: TRBV4-3
j_call: TRBJ2-7
cdr3_aa: ASSQAPGGSYEQY

v_call: TRBV10-3
j_call: TRBJ2-1
cdr3_aa: AISDRDNNNEQF

v_call: TRBV19
j_call: TRBJ2-5
cdr3_aa: ASSTAQTGEWQETQY

v_call: TRBV12-3/TRBV12-4
j_call: TRBJ2-7
cdr3_aa: ASSSQGEPYEQY

v_call: TRBV20-1
j_call: TRBJ2-5
cdr3_aa: SLRGPPHETQY

v_call: TRBV30
j_call: TRBJ1-1
cdr3_aa: AWRMGWGMDTEAF

v_call: TRBV6-2/TRBV6-3
j_call: TRBJ2-5
cdr3_aa: ASSYRDFPGETQY

v_call: TRBV30
j_call: TRBJ2-1
cdr3_aa: AWMVVWGNEQF

v_call: TRBV30
j_call: TRBJ2-4
cdr3_aa: AWKGVDIQY

v_call: TRBV20-1
j_call: TRBJ2-7
cdr3_aa: SARDLGAYRNSYEQY

v_call: TRBV12-3/TRBV12-4
j_call: TRBJ2-4
cdr3_aa: AICLLGRGLSVSKNIQY

v_call: TRBV5-1
j_call: TRBJ2-7
cdr3_aa: ASSSTPGRYEQY

v_call: TRBV4-3
j_call: TRBJ2-5
cdr3_aa: ASSHPLRDPMGETQY

v_call: TRBV29-1
j_call: TRBJ2-7
cdr3_aa: SVATRGAYEQY

v_call: TRBV10-2
j_call: TRBJ2-7
cdr3_aa: ASSPGGNPSYEQY

v_call: TRBV4-3
j_call: TRBJ2-3
cdr3_aa: ASSQDPRTSGSTDTQY

v_call: TRBV4-2
j_call: TRBJ2-1
cdr3_aa: ASSQETSGTYNEQF

v_call: TRBV7-2
j_call: TRBJ1-2
cdr3_aa: ASSLGTGGANYGYT

v_call: TRBV12-3/TRBV12-4
j_call: TRBJ2-4
cdr3_aa: ASSLEVGGGGGNIQY

v_call: TRBV18
j_call: TRBJ2-3
cdr3_aa: ASSPAGGSTDTQY

v_call: TRBV7-8
j_call: TRBJ2-3
cdr3_aa: ASSADRGIADTQY

v_call: TRBV9
j_call: TRBJ2-7
cdr3_aa: ASSAPGNHEQY

v_call: TRBV20-1
j_call: TRBJ2-3
cdr3_aa: SARASRGISDTQY

v_call: TRBV7-9
j_call: TRBJ2-3
cdr3_aa: ASIDSLTDTQY

v_call: TRBV6-5
j_call: TRBJ1-1
cdr3_aa: ASRGGTVNTEAF

v_call: TRBV6-1
j_call: TRBJ2-7
cdr3_aa: ASSQEPTAYEQY

v_call: TRBV23-1
j_call: TRBJ2-3
cdr3_aa: ASSQGQGVTDTQY

v_call: TRBV5-1
j_call: TRBJ2-5
cdr3_aa: ASSLAEETQY

v_call: TRBV5-1
j_call: TRBJ1-1
cdr3_aa: ASGLHAGANTEAF

v_call: TRBV9
j_call: TRBJ2-1
cdr3_aa: ASSVGDNEQF

v_call: TRBV7-2
j_call: TRBJ2-1
cdr3_aa: ASREYNEQF

v_call: TRBV30
j_call: TRBJ2-2
cdr3_aa: AWRSGELF

v_call: TRBV30
j_call: TRBJ2-1
cdr3_aa: AWADLNNEQF

v_call: TRBV12-3/TRBV12-4
j_call: TRBJ2-6
cdr3_aa: ASSLGRSSGANGLT

v_call: TRBV7-2
j_call: TRBJ2-5
cdr3_aa: ASSKDRLTQY

v_call: TRBV9
j_call: TRBJ2-4
cdr3_aa: ASSPPGGPENIQY